These 22 T cell receptor beta chains originate from one sample sequenced in a study of tumor-infiltrating lymphocytes in primary liver carcinoma (dated by TCRdb to about 2017). Without any cell sorting, total RNA and DNA were extracted together from roughly 20-30 mg of bulk tissue using the AllPrep DNA/RNA mini kit. The instrument given in TCRdb is Illumina HiSeq 2500. TCRbeta-specific cDNA was reverse-transcribed from around 0.45 ug total RNA using a constant-region primer and ProtoScript II reverse transcriptase. TCRbeta libraries were built with three nested multiplex PCR rounds, a slightly modified ARM-PCR procedure. Each of the first two PCR rounds ran for 9 to 10 cycles using multiplex TRBV1-TRBV30 forward primers together with a Cbeta reverse primer. TCRdb reprocessed the public reads (quality trimming at Q25 with fastp, clone calling with MiXCR) and kept in-frame beta chains. Rows merge per CDR3 protein into single entries with the most common DNA and genes. The sample has about 30,000 distinct CDR3 sequences on record, approximately 76% of them singletons. Of the sample, roughly 29% falls within the top ten clones.

The specimen was liver tumor tissue from sampling region 3. Taken with the paper, the label for cell subset or site translates to: tumor region T3, left-lateral pole. The source is a woman in her twenties or thirties with primary liver carcinoma and hepatitis B virus infection.

The genes are TRBV28 and TRBJ2-5, with 8 bases that match TRBD2. Germline lookup yields CDR1 MDHEN and CDR2 SYDVKM. This CDR3 spans 15 amino acids. V shed 6 bases, J shed 8 bases, and the junction held 14 bases outside the gene matches. The CDR3: CASRPGLVIRDTQYF. CDR3 in DNA: TGTGCCAGCAGGCCGGGACTAGTTATTAGAGATACCCAGTACTTC.

To note about this clonotype: One junction end disagrees with the germline gene, perhaps due to a read error. CDR3 sequence: CASSFFLAGDQEGDTQCF. The CDR3 DNA follows: TGTGCCAGCAGTTTCTTTCTCGCGGGCGACCAGGAGGGCGATACGCAGTGTTTT. The chain has TRBV12-3 or TRBV12-4 and TRBJ2-3; a weak D match, TRBD2 (6 bases). The CDR3 is 18 amino acids.

Turning to this clonotype: A much larger clonotype is one base distant, so this may be a read error. The chain combines TRBV11-2 with TRBJ1-2; the D is unclear. The length of the CDR3 is 14 residues. Per germline, CDR1 SGHAT and CDR2 FQNNGV. DNA for the CDR3: TGTGTCAGCAGCCGGACCCTTCGAGAGGTGGGCTACACCTTC. It is translated as CVSSRTLREVGYTF. The variable domain in full, with the rest retrieved from reference TRBV11-2 and TRBJ1-2, is EAGVAQSPRYKIIEKRQSVAFWCNPISGHATLYWYQQILGQGPKLLIQFQNNGVVDDSQLPKDRFSAERLKGVDSTLKIQPAKLEDSAVYLCVSSRTLREVGYTFGSGTRLTVV.

This clonotype was observed many times. The junction shows a germline mismatch at one end, possibly a read error. The chain employs TRBV6-4 and TRBJ2-1; D is unresolved. CDR3 size: 13 residues. Germline V gives CDR1 MRHNA, CDR2 SNTAGT. CDR3 sequence reads: CASSESVGPEHFF. In nucleotides, the CDR3 is TGTGCCAGCAGTGAATCCGTAGGTCCCGAGCACTTCTTC.

As concerns this clonotype: A single base separates this from a much larger clone, so it may be a read error. The chain employs TRBV12-3 or TRBV12-4 and TRBJ1-4; TRBD1 is a possible D gene (5 bases). The CDR3 loop spans 14 amino acids. In DNA form, the CDR3 reads TGCGCCAGCAGGGATTTTCCGACTAATGAAAAACTGTTTTTT. Translated, it gives CASRDFPTNEKLFF.

On this clonotype: A clone one base away is much larger, so this may be a read error. The rearrangement uses TRBV7-2 and TRBJ2-5; perhaps TRBD2 as D (5 bases). Germline-derived CDR1 and CDR2 are SGHTA and FQGNSA. The CDR3 consists of 15 residues. V was cut by 5 bases and J by 7 bases, with 20 bases left in between. The chain's CDR3 is CASSAAGGPRGTQYF. The CDR3 nucleotides read TGTGCCAGCAGCGCCGCCGGCGGGCCTCGCGGGACCCAGTACTTC.

As for this clonotype: Sequence at one end of the junction differs from germline and may be a read error. This chain connects TRBV11-2 to TRBJ2-5; 9 nucleotides match TRBD1. The CDR3 sequence is 16 residues long. Per germline, CDR1 SGHAT and CDR2 FQNNGV. DNA of the CDR3: TGTGCTAGCAGCACAAGAACAGGGGGCGCGAAAGAGATCCGGTACTTC. This codes for CASSTRTGGAKEIRYF.

Points on this clonotype: A much bigger clone sits one base away, suggesting this may be a read error. The chain has TRBV11-2 and TRBJ1-1, with D possibly matching TRBD1 (6 bases). Trimming took off 4 bases at V and 5 bases at J, with 17 bases between the two ends. This CDR3 comprises 15 residues. The germline gives CDR1 SGHAT, CDR2 FQNNGV. The CDR3 nucleotides read TGTGCCAGCAGCTCAGATCCGGGGGCAGGAACTGAAGCTTTCTTT. Protein product: CASSSDPGAGTEAFF.

About this clonotype itself: One end of the junction varies from germline; a read error may be responsible. V gene TRBV11-2 combines with J gene TRBJ2-2, with D possibly matching TRBD2 (5 bases). The germline CDR1 and CDR2 sequences are SGHAT and FQNNGV. The CDR3 covers 16 residues. The CDR3 DNA is TGTGCCAGTAGCCCCAATCCCCAATTGAACACCGGGGAGCTGCTTTTT. Amino acid sequence: CASSPNPQLNTGELLF.

Details on this clonotype: Just one base apart from a much larger clone, this may be a read error. The chain couples TRBV2 to TRBJ2-3; TRBD2 aligns across 9 bases. The ends lost 4 bases at V and 3 bases at J; junction bases unmatched: 5. This CDR3 comprises 15 residues. Germline values: CDR1 SNHLY, CDR2 FYNNEI. The CDR3 DNA sequence: TGTGCCAGCAGTGTGGGGACTAGCTCGACAGATACGCAGTATTTT. Protein: CASSVGTSSTDTQYF.

To note about this clonotype: An end of the junction does not agree with germline; a read error may underlie this. The chain has TRBV28 and TRBJ1-5; perhaps TRBD1 as D (5 bases). Germline CDR1 and CDR2: MDHEN and SYDVKM. The CDR3 contains 15 residues. The CDR3 reads CASRAGRRCNQPQHF. The CDR3 nucleotides read TGCGCCAGCAGGGCGGGGCGCCGATGCAATCAGCCCCAGCATTTT.

A word on this clonotype: This could be a read error, since a much larger clone is one nucleotide away. The chain uses TRBV5-5 and TRBJ2-5, with 8 bases matching TRBD1. The length of the CDR3 is 16 residues. From germline, CDR1 is SGHKS and CDR2 YYEKEE (reference sequence). With V trimmed by 4 bases and J by 4 bases, 12 bases remained unmatched. The CDR3 DNA reads as TGTGCCAGCAGCCTGATTGGAACAGGGGGTCGAGAGACCCAGTACTTC. Translating it yields CASSLIGTGGRETQYF. Full variable domain (rest looked up from reference TRBV5-5 and TRBJ2-5): DAGVTQSPTHLIKTRGQQVTLRCSPISGHKSVSWYQQVLGQGPQFIFQYYEKEERGRGNFPDRFSARQFPNYSSELNVNALLLGDSALYLCASSLIGTGGRETQYFGPGTRLLVL.

This clonotype was seen ten or more times. This chain links TRBV7-3 with TRBJ2-7; 7 nucleotides line up with TRBD2. J gave up 7 bases and V 2 bases, and 11 bases lay outside the gene matches. This CDR3 contains 15 residues. In germline, CDR1 is SGHTA, CDR2 FQGTGA. DNA for the CDR3: TGTGCCAGCAGCTTAGACGCCGGGACTACTAAAGAGCAGTACTTC. This sequence encodes CASSLDAGTTKEQYF. Drawing the rest from reference TRBV7-3 and TRBJ2-7, the complete variable domain is GAGVSQTPSNKVTEKGKYVELRCDPISGHTALYWYRQSLGQGPEFLIYFQGTGAADDSGLPNDRFFAVRPEGSVSTLKIQRTERGDSAVYLCASSLDAGTTKEQYFGPGTRLTVT.

By sample fraction, this clonotype is medium-sized (0.01 to 0.1%). V gene TRBV6-5 combines with J gene TRBJ2-2; D might be TRBD1 (5 bases). Germline CDR1 and CDR2: MNHEY and SVGAGI. The CDR3 contains 13 residues. Trimming left V 4 bases short and J 3 bases short, with 6 bases between. The CDR3 bases are TGTGCCAGCAGTTCCAGGGACACCGGGGAGCTGTTTTTT. Amino acids: CASSSRDTGELFF.

A single count supports this clonotype. At one end the junction does not follow the germline gene, possibly because of a read error. The CDR3 DNA sequence: TGTGCCAGCGGTGAACGGTTCATGGTCCTTAGATCTAACTATGGCTACACTTTC. This sequence encodes CASGERFMVLRSNYGYTF. The J gene is TRBJ1-2, the V gene TRBV6-1, with unresolved D. This CDR3 region has 18 residues. The germline V gene encodes CDR1 MNHNS and CDR2 SASEGT.

With regard to this clonotype: The junction departs from the called germline gene at one end, perhaps through a read error. The CDR3 loop is CASSYGIGPYERYF. The CDR3 region has the DNA TGTGCTAGCAGTTACGGGATAGGGCCCTACGAGCGGTACTTC. The chain links TRBV11-2 to TRBJ2-7; weak D call: TRBD2 (5 bases). This CDR3 contains 14 residues. Germline CDR1 and CDR2: SGHAT and FQNNGV.

A word on this clonotype: A junction boundary mismatches the germline segment, possibly from a read error. The rearrangement links TRBV11-2 to TRBJ1-5, with D unclear. Germline V gene lookup returns CDR1 SGHAT and CDR2 FQNNGV. The CDR3 is 14 residues long. The CDR3, as DNA: TGTGCCAGCAGCTTAAGTCTCGCTGGCCAGCCCAAGTATTTT. Translated: CASSLSLAGQPKYF.

In the case of this clonotype: This may be a read error: a much more frequent sequence differs by one nucleotide. The rearrangement uses TRBV12-3 or TRBV12-4 and TRBJ2-2; D may be TRBD2 (5 bases). The CDR3 covers 14 residues. The CDR3 reads CANSLGAGPGELFF. CDR3 DNA sequence: TGTGCCAACAGTTTAGGCGCGGGCCCCGGGGAGCTGTTTTTT.

As to this clonotype: At one of its ends the junction is not consistent with the germline gene, which may arise from a read error. The chain links TRBV7-9 to TRBJ1-1; D is uncertain. Germline V lookup: CDR1 SEHNR, CDR2 FQNEAQ (reference sequence). The length of the CDR3 is 12 residues. CDR3 bases: TGCGCCAGCGGAACTTCAGACACTGAAGCTTTCTTT. Its translation: CASGTSDTEAFF.

A word on this clonotype: A much larger clone sits a single nucleotide away, making a read error possible. V gene TRBV29-1 combines with J gene TRBJ1-2; D is perhaps TRBD1 (5 bases). Germline values: CDR1 SQVTM, CDR2 ANQGSEA. The CDR3 has 14 amino acids. For the CDR3, the DNA is TGCGGGGTTGCCCGGGGGACGGGCGCTCGCGGCTACACCTTC. Translating gives CGVARGTGARGYTF.

In regard to this clonotype: Germline and junction disagree at one end, which may indicate a read error. The gene calls are TRBV6-2 or TRBV6-3 and TRBJ1-1; D gene uncertain. This CDR3 has 14 residues. Germline V gene sequence: CDR1 MNHEY, CDR2 SVGEGT. The CDR3 coding sequence is TGTGCTAGCAAGCCCCATCTGGAGAACACTGAAGCCTTGTTT. Translation: CASKPHLENTEALF.

For this clonotype: The junction departs from germline at one end; a sequencing error may be responsible. The genes are TRBV10-3 and TRBJ1-1; unclear D gene. This CDR3 has 15 residues. Germline V CDR1 and CDR2: ENHRY, SYGVKD. CDR3 in DNA: TGTTCCATCTGTGAATCACAGTGTTTAGATACTGAAGCTTCCTTT. Protein sequence: CSICESQCLDTEASF.